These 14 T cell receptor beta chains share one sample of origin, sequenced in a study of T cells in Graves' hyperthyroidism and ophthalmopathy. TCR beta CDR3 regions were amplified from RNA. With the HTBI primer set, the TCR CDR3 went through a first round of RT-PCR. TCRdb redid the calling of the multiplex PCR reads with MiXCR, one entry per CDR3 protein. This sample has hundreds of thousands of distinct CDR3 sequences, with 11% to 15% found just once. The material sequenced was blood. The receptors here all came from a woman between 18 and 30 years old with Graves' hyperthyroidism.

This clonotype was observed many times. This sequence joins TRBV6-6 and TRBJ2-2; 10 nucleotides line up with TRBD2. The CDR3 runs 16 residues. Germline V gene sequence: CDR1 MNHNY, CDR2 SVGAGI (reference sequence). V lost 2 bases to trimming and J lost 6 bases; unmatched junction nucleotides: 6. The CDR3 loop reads CASSYGASGSPGELFF. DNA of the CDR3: TGTGCCAGCAGTTACGGGGCTAGCGGGAGCCCCGGGGAGCTGTTTTTT.

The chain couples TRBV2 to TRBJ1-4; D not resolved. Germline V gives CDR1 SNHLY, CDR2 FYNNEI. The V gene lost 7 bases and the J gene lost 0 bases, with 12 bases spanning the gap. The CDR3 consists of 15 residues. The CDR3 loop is CASKHKKTTNEKLFF. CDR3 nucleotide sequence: TGTGCCAGCAAACACAAGAAAACAACTAATGAAAAACTGTTTTTT.

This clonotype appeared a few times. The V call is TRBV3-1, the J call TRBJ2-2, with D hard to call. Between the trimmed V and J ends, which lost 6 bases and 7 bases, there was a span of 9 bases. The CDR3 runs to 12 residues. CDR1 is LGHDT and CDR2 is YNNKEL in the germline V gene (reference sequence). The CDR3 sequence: CASRVVGGELFF. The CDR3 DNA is TGTGCCAGCAGAGTAGTAGGCGGGGAGCTGTTTTTT. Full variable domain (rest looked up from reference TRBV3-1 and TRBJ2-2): DTAVSQTPKYLVTQMGNDKSIKCEQNLGHDTMYWYKQDSKKFLKIMFSYNNKELIINETVPNRFSPKSPDKAHLNLHINSLELGDSAVYFCASRVVGGELFFGEGSRLTVL.

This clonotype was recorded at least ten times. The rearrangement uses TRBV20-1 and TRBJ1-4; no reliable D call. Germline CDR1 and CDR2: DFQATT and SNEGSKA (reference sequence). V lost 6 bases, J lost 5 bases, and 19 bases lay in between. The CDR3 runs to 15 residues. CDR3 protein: CSAHLFAPLNEKLFF. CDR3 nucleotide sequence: TGCAGTGCGCACCTTTTTGCTCCCTTGAATGAAAAACTGTTTTTT.

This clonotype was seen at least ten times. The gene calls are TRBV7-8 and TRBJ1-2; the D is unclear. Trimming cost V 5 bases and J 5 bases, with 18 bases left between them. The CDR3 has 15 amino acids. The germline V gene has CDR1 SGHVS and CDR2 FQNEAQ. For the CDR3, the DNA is TGTGCCAGCAGCCCCGTGGGCCTGGCCGGTTATGGCTACACCTTC. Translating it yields CASSPVGLAGYGYTF.

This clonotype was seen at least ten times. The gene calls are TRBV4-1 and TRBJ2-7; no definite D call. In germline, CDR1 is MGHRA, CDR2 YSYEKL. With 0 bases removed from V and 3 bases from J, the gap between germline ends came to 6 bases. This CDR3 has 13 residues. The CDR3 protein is CASSQDVFYEQYF. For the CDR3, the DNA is TGCGCCAGCAGCCAAGACGTCTTCTACGAGCAGTACTTC.

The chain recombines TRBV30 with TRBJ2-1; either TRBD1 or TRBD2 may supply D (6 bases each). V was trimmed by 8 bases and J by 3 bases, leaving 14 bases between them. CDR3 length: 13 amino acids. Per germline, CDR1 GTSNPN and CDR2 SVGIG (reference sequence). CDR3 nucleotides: TGTGCCGCCTATAAGGGGGGCTACAATGAGCAGTTCTTC. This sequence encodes CAAYKGGYNEQFF.

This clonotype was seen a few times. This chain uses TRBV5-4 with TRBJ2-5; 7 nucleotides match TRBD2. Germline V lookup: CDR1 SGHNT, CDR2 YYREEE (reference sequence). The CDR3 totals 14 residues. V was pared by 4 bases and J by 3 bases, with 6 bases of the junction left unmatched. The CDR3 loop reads CASSPDLAEETQYF. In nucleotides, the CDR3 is TGTGCCAGCAGCCCCGACCTAGCGGAAGAGACCCAGTACTTC.

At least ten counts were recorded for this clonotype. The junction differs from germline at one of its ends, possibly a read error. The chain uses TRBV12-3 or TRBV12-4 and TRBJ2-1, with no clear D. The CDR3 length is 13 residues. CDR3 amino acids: CASSFSAYNEQFF. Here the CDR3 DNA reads TGCGCCAGCAGCTTTTCTGCCTACAATGAGCAGTTCTTC.

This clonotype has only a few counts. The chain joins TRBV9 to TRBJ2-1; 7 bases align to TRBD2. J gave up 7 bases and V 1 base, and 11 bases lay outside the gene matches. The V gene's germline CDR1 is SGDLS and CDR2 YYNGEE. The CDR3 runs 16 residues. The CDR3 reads CASSVWAGELGNEQFF. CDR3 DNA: TGTGCCAGCAGCGTATGGGCGGGAGAATTAGGGAATGAGCAGTTCTTC.

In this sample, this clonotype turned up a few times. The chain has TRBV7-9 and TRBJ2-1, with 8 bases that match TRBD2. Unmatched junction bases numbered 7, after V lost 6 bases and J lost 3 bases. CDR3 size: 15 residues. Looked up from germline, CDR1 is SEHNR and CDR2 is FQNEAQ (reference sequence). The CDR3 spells CASRGRTSGYNEQFF. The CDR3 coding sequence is TGTGCCAGCAGGGGACGTACTAGCGGCTACAATGAGCAGTTCTTC.

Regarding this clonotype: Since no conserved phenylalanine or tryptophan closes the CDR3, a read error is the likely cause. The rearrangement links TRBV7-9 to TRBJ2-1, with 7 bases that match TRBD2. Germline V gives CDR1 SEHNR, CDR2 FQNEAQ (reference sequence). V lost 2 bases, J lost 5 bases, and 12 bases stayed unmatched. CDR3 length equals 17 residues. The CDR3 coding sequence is TGTGCCAGCAGCTTAAGAGGGAGCGGGAATTGGGACAATGAGCAGTTCATC. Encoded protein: CASSLRGSGNWDNEQFI.

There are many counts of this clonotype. For the CDR3, the DNA is TGTGCCAGCAGGAGCTCCGGGACAGTGGATCAGCCCCAGCATTTT. Translation: CASRSSGTVDQPQHF. This chain uses TRBV12-3 or TRBV12-4 with TRBJ1-5, with 7 bases lining up with TRBD1. J gave up 5 bases and V 6 bases, and 10 bases lay outside the gene matches. This CDR3 comprises 15 residues.

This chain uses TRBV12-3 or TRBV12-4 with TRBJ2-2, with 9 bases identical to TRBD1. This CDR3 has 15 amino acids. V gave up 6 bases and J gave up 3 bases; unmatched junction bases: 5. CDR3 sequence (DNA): TGTGCCAGCAGCCATTGGACAGGGGACACCGGGGAGCTGTTTTTT. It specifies CASSHWTGDTGELFF.